The 10 T cell receptor beta chains in this list originate from one sample, sequenced in a study of identical twins. TCRdb processed the 5' RACE reads anew with MiXCR; each CDR3 protein has one entry. The data contain about 340,000 distinct CDR3 sequences, 9% to 15% of them singletons. This same sample was also taken into another study, of yellow fever vaccine responses in identical twins.

The specimen was CD8+ T cells sorted from blood. The receptors come from a woman in her late teens or twenties in good health.

CDR3 in amino acids: CAGRGNGGETQYF. The CDR3 DNA sequence: TGTGCCGGACGGGGCAACGGAGGAGAGACCCAGTACTTC. The chain recombines TRBV7-9 with TRBJ2-5; tentatively, D is TRBD1 or TRBD2 (5 bases each). The CDR3 covers 13 residues. Looked up from germline, CDR1 is SEHNR and CDR2 is FQNEAQ (reference sequence). Deletions cut 11 bases from V and 4 bases from J, with 17 bases between.

Only a few counts were recorded for this clonotype. The rearrangement uses TRBV10-3 and TRBJ2-5, with 7 bases fitting TRBD1. V shed 5 bases and J 3 bases; nucleotides not matched to a gene: 6. The CDR3 has 14 residues. Germline CDR1 ENHRY, CDR2 SYGVKD. The CDR3 region has the DNA TGTGCCATCAGTACCCGGGACAGCGAAGAGACCCAGTACTTC. This codes for CAISTRDSEETQYF.

The CDR3 coding sequence is TGCGCCAGCAGCCCGGTGGGCACTGCGAGCACAGATACGCAGTATTTT. It encodes CASSPVGTASTDTQYF. V and J are TRBV5-1 and TRBJ2-3; D is unclear. Germline loops: CDR1 SGHRS, CDR2 YFSETQ. Trimming left V 4 bases short and J 0 bases short, with 15 bases between. The CDR3 length is 16 residues.

This chain joins TRBV5-5 and TRBJ2-3; 10 bases match TRBD2. V shed 3 bases and J 4 bases; nucleotides not matched to a gene: 5. This CDR3 is 15 amino acids long. Germline V gives CDR1 SGHKS, CDR2 YYEKEE (reference sequence). The CDR3: CASSSLAGVADTQYF. CDR3 bases: TGTGCCAGCAGCTCCCTAGCGGGGGTCGCAGATACGCAGTATTTT.

The V and J genes are TRBV7-6 and TRBJ2-1; 11 bases are shared with TRBD2. Germline CDR1 and CDR2: SGHVS and FNYEAQ. V shed 3 bases and J 6 bases; nucleotides not matched to a gene: 4. The CDR3 spans 15 residues. CDR3 sequence reads: CASSFRLAGRNEQFF. CDR3 DNA: TGTGCCAGCAGCTTTCGACTAGCGGGGCGCAATGAGCAGTTCTTC.

The chain uses TRBV28 and TRBJ2-7; 9 bases fit TRBD1. Germline V gene lookup returns CDR1 MDHEN and CDR2 SYDVKM. The V gene end was trimmed by 6 bases and the J gene end by 2 bases; junction bases not matched to a gene: 8. This CDR3 is 15 amino acids long. CDR3 protein: CASRSGTGYAYEQYF. The CDR3 DNA reads TGTGCCAGCAGATCCGGGACAGGGTATGCCTACGAGCAGTACTTC.

V gene TRBV27 combines with J gene TRBJ2-3, with 8 bases identical to TRBD2. The V gene's germline CDR1 is MNHEY and CDR2 SMNVEV (reference sequence). This CDR3 spans 11 amino acids. With V trimmed by 6 bases and J by 9 bases, 2 bases remained unmatched. The CDR3 here is CASRRGGTQYF. DNA of the CDR3: TGTGCCAGCAGACGGGGGGGCACGCAGTATTTT.

As to this clonotype: Because it lacks the conserved phenylalanine or tryptophan at the end, this CDR3 is likely a read error. This chain links TRBV13 with TRBJ2-4; D might be TRBD1 (5 bases). V lost 9 bases and J 6 bases, leaving 15 bases between the germline ends. From germline, CDR1 is PRHDT and CDR2 FYEKMQ (reference sequence). CDR3 length: 13 amino acids. The CDR3 loop reads CASVGQGRNIQYS. The DNA for the CDR3 is TGTGCCAGTGTTGGTCAGGGAAGAAACATTCAGTACTCC.

The chain links TRBV9 to TRBJ2-1; D is uncertain. CDR3 length: 19 residues. V was cut by 3 bases and J by 7 bases, with 29 bases left in between. Germline loops: CDR1 SGDLS, CDR2 YYNGEE. This chain's CDR3 is CASSGHDMGSRLRLNEQFF. The CDR3 nucleotides are TGTGCCAGCAGCGGCCACGACATGGGTAGCCGTTTAAGGCTTAATGAGCAGTTCTTC.

This clonotype was seen only a few times. The chain joins TRBV3-1 to TRBJ1-4, with D tentatively TRBD1 (5 bases). The CDR3 covers 15 residues. V shed 5 bases and J shed 0 bases, with 10 bases lying between them. Germline values: CDR1 LGHDT, CDR2 YNNKEL (reference sequence). CDR3: CASSGDGPTNEKLFF. CDR3 nucleotides: TGTGCCAGCAGCGGGGACGGACCAACTAATGAAAAACTGTTTTTT.